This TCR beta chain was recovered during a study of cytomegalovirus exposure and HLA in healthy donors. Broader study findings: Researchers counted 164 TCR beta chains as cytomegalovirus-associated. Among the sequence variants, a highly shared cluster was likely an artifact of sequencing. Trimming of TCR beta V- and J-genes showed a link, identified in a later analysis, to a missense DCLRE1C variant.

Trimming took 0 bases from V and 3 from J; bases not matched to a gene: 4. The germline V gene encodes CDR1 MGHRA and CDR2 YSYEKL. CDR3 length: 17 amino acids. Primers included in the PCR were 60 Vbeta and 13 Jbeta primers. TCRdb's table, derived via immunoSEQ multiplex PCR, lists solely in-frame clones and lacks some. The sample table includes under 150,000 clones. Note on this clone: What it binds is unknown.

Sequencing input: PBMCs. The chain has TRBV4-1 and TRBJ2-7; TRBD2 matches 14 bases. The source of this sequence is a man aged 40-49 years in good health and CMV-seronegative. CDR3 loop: CASSQDAGTSGGYEQYF. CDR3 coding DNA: TGCGCCAGCAGCCAAGATGCTGGGACTAGCGGGGGCTACGAGCAGTACTTC.